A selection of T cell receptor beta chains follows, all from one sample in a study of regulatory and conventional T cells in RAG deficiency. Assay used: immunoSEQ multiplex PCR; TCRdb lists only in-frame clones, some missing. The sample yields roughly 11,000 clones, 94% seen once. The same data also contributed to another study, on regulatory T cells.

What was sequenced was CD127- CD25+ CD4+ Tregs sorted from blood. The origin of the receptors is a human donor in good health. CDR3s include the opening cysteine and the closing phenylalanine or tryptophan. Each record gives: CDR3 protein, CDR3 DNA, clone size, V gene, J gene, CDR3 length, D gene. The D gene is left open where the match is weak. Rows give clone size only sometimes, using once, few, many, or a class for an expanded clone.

CASSLPRGGQFF,TGTGCCAGCAGTTTACCCCGGGGAGGGCAGTTCTTC,-,TRBV7-9,TRBJ2-1,12,-
CASSFGLVRSLQETQYF,TGTGCCAGCAGCTTTGGTTTGGTTCGGAGCCTCCAAGAGACCCAGTACTTC,-,TRBV11-2,TRBJ2-5,17,-
CASSRSLAGGYNEQFF,TGCGCCAGCAGCCGTAGTCTAGCGGGGGGCTACAATGAGCAGTTCTTC,-,TRBV4-1,TRBJ2-1,16,TRBD2
CASSPLQGANYGYTF,TGTGCCAGCTCACCCCTACAGGGGGCGAACTATGGCTACACCTTC,-,TRBV18,TRBJ1-2,15,TRBD1
CATSRGAYGYTF,TGTGCCACCAGCAGAGGGGCCTATGGCTACACCTTC,-,TRBV15,TRBJ1-2,12,-
CASSLGGQGVPPLHF,TGTGCCAGCAGCTTAGGTGGACAGGGGGTGCCCCCCCTCCACTTT,-,TRBV7-9,TRBJ1-6,15,TRBD1
CASSITGVQETQYF,TGCGCCAGCAGCATCACAGGGGTCCAAGAGACCCAGTACTTC,-,TRBV5-1,TRBJ2-5,14,TRBD1
CAWRGTSTAPQHF,TGTGCCTGGAGGGGGACATCCACGGCGCCCCAGCATTTT,-,TRBV30,TRBJ1-5,13,-
CAISVTSGGPDTQYF,TGTGCCATCAGTGTCACTAGCGGGGGCCCAGATACGCAGTATTTT,-,TRBV10-3,TRBJ2-3,15,TRBD2
CASRVPSGPEQYF,TGTGCCAGCAGGGTACCTAGCGGTCCCGAGCAGTACTTC,-,TRBV28,TRBJ2-7,13,TRBD2
CASTKRGGTYEQYF,TGTGCCAGCACCAAAAGGGGTGGAACTTACGAGCAGTACTTC,once,TRBV27,TRBJ2-7,14,-
CASSFNEQYF,TGTGCCAGCAGTTTCAACGAGCAGTACTTC,-,TRBV2,TRBJ2-7,10,-
CAIAGATPYEQYF,TGTGCCATCGCGGGGGCCACCCCGTACGAGCAGTACTTC,-,TRBV10-3,TRBJ2-7,13,-
CASSPRGGVMGTQYF,TGTGCCAGCAGCCCCCGAGGGGGGGTCATGGGGACGCAGTATTTT,-,TRBV5-4,TRBJ2-3,15,-
CASRRAGGSDTQYF,TGCGCCAGCAGGAGGGCAGGGGGGTCAGATACGCAGTATTTT,-,TRBV10-2,TRBJ2-3,14,-
CASSSPGPGVSRTGELFF,TGTGCCAGCAGCTCCCCCGGGCCGGGAGTTTCGCGCACCGGGGAGCTGTTTTTT,-,TRBV5-5,TRBJ2-2,18,-